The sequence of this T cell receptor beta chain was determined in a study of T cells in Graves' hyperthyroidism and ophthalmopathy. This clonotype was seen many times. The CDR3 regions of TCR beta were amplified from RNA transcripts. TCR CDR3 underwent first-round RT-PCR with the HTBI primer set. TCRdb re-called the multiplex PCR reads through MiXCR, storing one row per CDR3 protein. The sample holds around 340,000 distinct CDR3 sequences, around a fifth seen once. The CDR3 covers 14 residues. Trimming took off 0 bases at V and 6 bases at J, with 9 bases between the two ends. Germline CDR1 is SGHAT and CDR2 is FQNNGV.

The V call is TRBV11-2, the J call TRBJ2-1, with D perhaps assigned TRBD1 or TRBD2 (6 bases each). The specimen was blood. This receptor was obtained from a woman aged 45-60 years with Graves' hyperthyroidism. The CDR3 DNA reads TGTGCCAGCAGCTTAGATGGAGGGGGCAATGAGCAGTTCTTC. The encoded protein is CASSLDGGGNEQFF.